This TCR beta chain was sequenced for a study of tumor-infiltrating lymphocytes in primary liver carcinoma. Co-extracting RNA and DNA was done with roughly 17-34 mg of unsorted bulk tissue as input. Total RNA (about 500 ng) served as template for TCR beta cDNA synthesis primed by a constant-region primer. Three nested multiplex PCR rounds, a slightly modified ARM-PCR, produced the libraries for TCR beta. Running approximately 10 cycles apiece, the first two PCR rounds relied on TRBV1-TRBV30 forward primers together with a C-beta reverse primer. One entry per CDR3 protein, called by TCRdb with MiXCR from the multiplex PCR reads. The sample includes around 120,000 distinct CDR3 sequences, around 70% seen only once; the top ten take over 7.5%. CDR1 is MNHEY, CDR2 SVGAGI, per germline. The CDR3 is 14 amino acids. About this clonotype itself: Relative to the germline gene, one junction end is altered; a read error may explain this.

The sequence was obtained from an older woman with primary liver carcinoma and hepatitis B virus infection. J is TRBJ1-1 and V is TRBV6-5; 7 bases align to TRBD1. Input material: tumor-adjacent normal liver tissue. The chain's CDR3 is CASSTGTANIEAFF. The CDR3 DNA follows: TGTGCCAGCAGCACCGGGACAGCGAACATTGAAGCCTTCTTT.